The 20 T cell receptor beta chains below were found in one sample sequenced in a study of shared clonotypes between healthy human individuals. TCRdb keeps only in-frame clones here, not all; method: immunoSEQ multiplex PCR. Here the sample spans approximately 330,000 clones, more than 60% being singletons. The material sequenced was memory CD4+ T cells sorted from blood. This sample's subset: CD45RA-negative fraction. These receptor sequences come from a young man in good health.

In DNA form, the CDR3 reads TGTGCCAGCAGCCAAGACAGGGATCAGCCCCAGCATTTT. Protein product: CASSQDRDQPQHF. The rearrangement links TRBV5-8 to TRBJ1-5, with 7 bases matching TRBD1. J was trimmed by 5 bases and V by 4 bases; bases with no gene match: 3. CDR1 SGHTS and CDR2 YDEGEE come from the germline V gene. CDR3 length equals 13 residues.

The chain employs TRBV27 and TRBJ2-5; D uncertain. Germline CDR1 reads MNHEY; CDR2 reads SMNVEV (reference sequence). Trimming stripped 3 bases from V and 5 bases from J, with 4 bases between. CDR3 length: 11 residues. For the CDR3, the DNA is TGTGCCAGCAGTTTCATGGAGACCCAGTACTTC. Translated: CASSFMETQYF.

The chain combines TRBV2 with TRBJ1-5; D may be TRBD1 (6 bases). V gave up 3 bases and J gave up 2 bases, with 8 bases separating them. This CDR3 is 14 amino acids long. The V gene's germline CDR1 is SNHLY and CDR2 FYNNEI. The CDR3 protein is CASSDRGRNQPQHF. In DNA, the CDR3 is TGTGCCAGCAGTGACAGGGGTCGCAATCAGCCCCAGCATTTT.

This clone showed up many times. This chain joins TRBV5-6 and TRBJ1-1; D is unclear. Trimming stripped 1 base from V and 6 bases from J, with 13 bases between. The CDR3 is made up of 14 amino acids. CDR1 SGHDT and CDR2 YYEEEE come from the germline V gene. CDR3 protein: CASSLNVLWAEAFF. The CDR3, as DNA: TGTGCCAGCAGCTTGAATGTCTTGTGGGCTGAAGCTTTCTTT.

This clone occurred many times. The J gene is TRBJ2-5, the V gene TRBV19; tentatively, D is TRBD2 (6 bases). The CDR3 runs to 15 residues. CDR1 LNHDA and CDR2 SQIVND come from the germline V gene (reference sequence). Trimming took 6 bases from V and 5 from J, leaving 19 bases between them. CDR3 protein: CASRTVASASETQYF. The CDR3 region has the DNA TGTGCCAGTAGAACAGTTGCTAGCGCGTCGGAGACCCAGTACTTC.

V usage is TRBV9 and J usage is TRBJ2-7; 10 bases are a match to TRBD2. CDR1 and CDR2 (germline): SGDLS, YYNGEE. This CDR3 has 16 residues. The ends lost 2 bases at V and 4 bases at J; junction bases unmatched: 9. For the CDR3, the DNA is TGTGCCAGCAGCGTGGGACCTAGCGGGAGTCGGTACGAGCAGTACTTC. Encoded protein: CASSVGPSGSRYEQYF.

The chain carries TRBV2 and TRBJ1-1; D not certain. Germline assignment: CDR1 SNHLY and CDR2 FYNNEI. The V end lost 5 bases, the J end lost 1 base, and 11 bases lay between the germline ends. CDR3 length: 14 amino acids. As DNA, the CDR3 is TGTGCCAGCAGTAAAGGGAGAACGAACACTGAAGCTTTCTTT. Amino acids: CASSKGRTNTEAFF.

This clone was counted a single time. CDR3 sequence reads: CASSLDQVLETQYF. In DNA form, the CDR3 reads TGTGCCAGCAGCTTGGATCAGGTGTTGGAGACCCAGTACTTC. This chain uses TRBV5-4 with TRBJ2-5; D gene unclear. Trimming removed 0 bases at V and 5 bases at J, with 11 bases between. The germline gives CDR1 SGHNT, CDR2 YYREEE (reference sequence). CDR3 length equals 14 residues.

This clone has at least ten counts. The chain is built from TRBV15 and TRBJ2-1, with TRBD2 as a possible D gene (6 bases). The length of the CDR3 is 17 residues. V was trimmed by 0 bases and J by 4 bases, leaving 16 bases between them. Per germline, CDR1 LNHNV and CDR2 YYDKDF (reference sequence). CDR3 DNA sequence: TGTGCCACCAGCAGAGATCCCGGAGGGCCAGATTACAATGAGCAGTTCTTC. As protein: CATSRDPGGPDYNEQFF.

This chain joins TRBV2 and TRBJ2-3, with 8 bases that match TRBD2. The length of the CDR3 is 16 residues. The junction had 14 bases not matched to a gene; V was cut back by 6 bases and J by 6 bases. Per germline, CDR1 SNHLY and CDR2 FYNNEI. Written as DNA, the CDR3 is TGTGCCAGCAGCCTCCTAGCGGGCCCCTTGTTGGATACGCAGTATTTT. Protein product: CASSLLAGPLLDTQYF.

This chain uses TRBV7-9 with TRBJ2-7; D is unclear. Germline V gives CDR1 SEHNR, CDR2 FQNEAQ (reference sequence). V lost 6 bases, J lost 4 bases, and 10 bases lay in between. The CDR3 extends over 12 amino acids. The CDR3 DNA sequence: TGTGCCAGCAGTAACCTTAGATACGAGCAGTACTTC. It yields the protein CASSNLRYEQYF.

The CDR3: CASSKSVEAFF. The CDR3 DNA reads as TGTGCCAGCAGTAAGTCGGTTGAAGCTTTCTTT. The J gene is TRBJ1-1, the V gene TRBV6-6, with D hard to call. The CDR3 consists of 11 residues. Germline V gene lookup returns CDR1 MNHNY and CDR2 SVGAGI (reference sequence). V shed 5 bases and J shed 7 bases, with 8 bases lying between them.

The V and J genes are TRBV4-3 and TRBJ2-1; 11 bases are shared with TRBD1. J gave up 7 bases and V 4 bases, and 6 bases lay outside the gene matches. This CDR3 comprises 15 residues. Germline V CDR1 and CDR2: LGHNA, YSLEER. CDR3 sequence: CASSLGQGATNEQFF. As DNA, the CDR3 is TGCGCCAGCAGCCTTGGACAGGGGGCAACAAATGAGCAGTTCTTC.

This sequence joins TRBV5-1 and TRBJ2-7, with TRBD2 matching over 8 bases. CDR1 is SGHRS and CDR2 is YFSETQ in the germline V gene. The ends lost 4 bases at V and 3 bases at J; junction bases unmatched: 9. This CDR3 comprises 15 residues. The CDR3 DNA reads as TGCGCCAGCAGCCCTAGCAAGGCGGGGGGCTACGAGCAGTACTTC. Its protein product is CASSPSKAGGYEQYF.

CDR3 amino acids: CAISVGTGQETQYF. As DNA, the CDR3 is TGTGCCATCAGTGTGGGGACAGGTCAAGAGACCCAGTACTTC. V and J are TRBV10-3 and TRBJ2-5, with 8 nucleotides matching TRBD1. Trimming at V came to 4 bases and at J to 2 bases, leaving 3 bases not matched to a gene. CDR3 length: 14 amino acids. Germline CDR1 is ENHRY and CDR2 is SYGVKD.

To note about this clone: With a much larger clone just one base away, this may be a read error. The chain has TRBV11-2 and TRBJ2-7; D gene uncertain. Deletions cut 0 bases from V and 4 bases from J, with 4 bases between. This CDR3 is 12 amino acids long. Germline assignment: CDR1 SGHAT and CDR2 FQNNGV. The CDR3 sequence is CASSLDTYEQYF. The CDR3 nucleotides read TGTGCCAGCAGCTTAGATACGTACGAGCAGTACTTC.

The genes are TRBV4-2 and TRBJ1-3; 7 positions match TRBD1. J lost 2 bases, V lost 1 base, and 2 bases had no gene match. The germline V gene encodes CDR1 LGHNA and CDR2 YNFKEQ. The CDR3 covers 15 residues. The CDR3: CASSQGTGAGNTIYF. In nucleotides, the CDR3 is TGTGCCAGCAGCCAAGGGACAGGCGCTGGAAACACCATATATTTT.

The chain combines TRBV7-9 with TRBJ2-1; 9 positions match TRBD1. Trimming removed 1 base from V and 5 bases from J; junction bases left unmatched: 12. The CDR3 sequence is 18 residues long. From germline, CDR1 is SEHNR and CDR2 FQNEAQ (reference sequence). The DNA of the CDR3 is TGTGCCAGCAGCTTAGTGGGCGCCGGGACAGGGAAGGACAATGAGCAGTTCTTC. It codes for CASSLVGAGTGKDNEQFF. The full variable domain, its missing parts supplied by reference TRBV7-9 and TRBJ2-1, is DTGVSQNPRHKITKRGQNVTFRCDPISEHNRLYWYRQTLGQGPEFLTYFQNEAQLEKSRLLSDRFSAERPKGSFSTLEIQRTEQGDSAMYLCASSLVGAGTGKDNEQFFGPGTRLTVL.

This sequence joins TRBV5-8 and TRBJ1-5; D unresolved. CDR1 and CDR2 from the germline V gene are SGHTS and YDEGEE. The CDR3 sequence is 15 residues long. Trimming took 2 bases from V and 2 from J, leaving 11 bases between them. The CDR3 nucleotides read TGTGCCAGCAGCTTAGAGGGATACGGCAATCAGCCCCAGCATTTT. It specifies CASSLEGYGNQPQHF.

This chain uses TRBV4-1 with TRBJ2-6, with no clear D. This CDR3 contains 18 residues. Germline assignment: CDR1 MGHRA and CDR2 YSYEKL. V was clipped by 1 base and J by 2 bases, with 15 bases between them. The CDR3 nucleotides are TGCGCCAGCAGCCAAGTGGACCTGGGTTTCACTGGGGCCAACGTCCTGACTTTC. Its translation: CASSQVDLGFTGANVLTF.